Detailed here is one T cell receptor (beta chain). In the source study's methods: Researchers report that nucleated cell counts were estimated from reference gene primer amplification. Profiled with immunoSEQ multiplex PCR; TCRdb holds only in-frame clones, not every one. For V, J and clone size, that table is used; D and trimming come from the DNA. The sample consists of 90,000 to 120,000 clones, roughly 80% of them appearing once. The data were taken from a study of blood T cell repertoires in COVID-19. Study-wide context: Acute and convalescent COVID-19 specimens originated in the United States, Italy and Spain. T cells, B-cell-depleted T cells, or PBMCs provided the cDNA or gDNA that served as material.

Sequenced material: peripheral blood. The sequence was obtained from a man aged 55 to 70 with acute or convalescent COVID-19.

In nucleotides, the CDR3 is TGTGCCAGCAGTTACTCGTACGGGAATGAGCAGTTCTTC. Its protein is CASSYSYGNEQFF. The chain joins TRBV6-5 to TRBJ2-1; no clear D. This CDR3 is 13 amino acids long. V was clipped by 0 bases and J by 7 bases, with 7 bases between them. Germline CDR1 and CDR2: MNHEY and SVGAGI.